The 20 T cell receptor beta chains presented below share a single source sample, sequenced in a study of CD8+ T cells in alopecia areata. RNA, once extracted, was reverse transcribed into cDNA for use as the sequencing template. The method was immunoSEQ multiplex PCR; TCRdb's version includes in-frame clones alone and lacks a portion of them. The table has approximately 98,000 clones, roughly 64% seen once. Sequences were obtained from CD8+ T cells sorted from blood. The receptors originated from a human donor in good health.

This chain uses TRBV11-2 with TRBJ1-2; D gene uncertain. Germline CDR1 is SGHAT and CDR2 is FQNNGV. The CDR3 totals 13 residues. V shed 5 bases and J shed 4 bases, with 11 bases lying between them. The CDR3: CASSLARGYGYTF. The CDR3 DNA sequence: TGTGCCAGCAGCCTCGCTCGGGGCTATGGCTACACCTTC.

This clone was observed many times. The J gene is TRBJ2-3, the V gene TRBV6-1; D not resolved. V lost 0 bases and J lost 2, with 9 bases in between. This CDR3 spans 15 amino acids. Germline V CDR1 and CDR2: MNHNS, SASEGT. CDR3 sequence reads: CASSEAKGSTDTQYF. The CDR3 DNA sequence: TGTGCCAGCAGTGAAGCCAAGGGTTCCACAGATACGCAGTATTTT.

CDR3 region: CASSWTGGSIYGYTF. CDR3 sequence (DNA): TGTGCCAGCAGTTGGACAGGGGGCTCGATCTATGGCTACACCTTC. This chain links TRBV27 with TRBJ1-2, with TRBD1 matching over 11 bases. There are 15 residues in the CDR3. The germline CDR1 and CDR2 sequences are MNHEY and SMNVEV (reference sequence). With V trimmed by 4 bases and J by 4 bases, 5 bases remained unmatched.

This sequence joins TRBV6-6 and TRBJ2-3; a weak D match, TRBD2 (5 bases). Trimming took off 5 bases at V and 1 base at J, with 10 bases between the two ends. The V gene's germline CDR1 is MNHNY and CDR2 SVGAGI (reference sequence). This CDR3 has 14 amino acids. The CDR3, as DNA: TGTGCCAGCAGTCACGACTATCGCACAGATACGCAGTATTTT. This encodes CASSHDYRTDTQYF.

The CDR3 coding sequence is TGCAGCGTGACAGTCACTGAAGCTTTCTTT. Translation: CSVTVTEAFF. The chain joins TRBV29-1 to TRBJ1-1; a possible D gene is TRBD1 (5 bases). The germline V and J ends were trimmed by 6 bases and 4 bases, with 6 bases remaining between them. Germline V gives CDR1 SQVTM, CDR2 ANQGSEA. This CDR3 spans 10 amino acids.

This clone was seen a handful of times. The rearrangement links TRBV7-2 to TRBJ2-5, with 9 bases that match TRBD2. Germline loops: CDR1 SGHTA, CDR2 FQGNSA. The CDR3 is 16 residues long. V dropped 1 base and J dropped 3; count of bases not matched to a gene: 6. The CDR3 loop reads CASSLELAGQEETQYF. CDR3 in DNA: TGTGCCAGCAGCTTAGAACTAGCGGGCCAGGAAGAGACCCAGTACTTC.

The rearrangement uses TRBV7-4 and TRBJ1-1; D is unclear. Looked up from germline, CDR1 is SGHVT and CDR2 is SQSDAQ. Trimming stripped 5 bases from V and 5 bases from J, with 18 bases between. The CDR3 length is 15 residues. DNA of the CDR3: TGTGCCAGCAGCCCCAAAGTCGGAGGGAAGACTGAAGCTTTCTTT. Its translation: CASSPKVGGKTEAFF.

This clone was seen more than once but under ten times. The V and J genes are TRBV2 and TRBJ2-1; D ambiguous. This CDR3 spans 17 amino acids. Germline CDR1 SNHLY, CDR2 FYNNEI. V lost 7 bases and J lost 0, with 19 bases in between. CDR3: CASNFNRAVSSYNEQFF. The DNA of the CDR3 is TGTGCCAGCAACTTCAACCGGGCCGTTAGCTCCTACAATGAGCAGTTCTTC.

This chain uses TRBV9 with TRBJ1-1; D ambiguous. Germline CDR1 is SGDLS and CDR2 is YYNGEE. Between the trimmed V and J ends, which lost 3 bases and 1 base, there was a span of 7 bases. This CDR3 has 13 residues. CDR3 sequence (DNA): TGTGCCAGCAGCGAAACATCGAACACTGAAGCTTTCTTT. Protein: CASSETSNTEAFF.

The table lists this clone with a few counts. This chain connects TRBV12-5 to TRBJ1-6; D may be TRBD1 (6 bases). In germline, CDR1 is LGHNT, CDR2 FRNRAP. Trimming stripped 6 bases from V and 8 bases from J, with 14 bases between. CDR3 size: 14 residues. CDR3 in DNA: TGTGCTAGTGGACCACAGGGAGGAGATTCACCCCTCCACTTT. The encoded protein is CASGPQGGDSPLHF.

This clone was seen a single time. This chain links TRBV11-2 with TRBJ2-5; D call uncertain. Germline lookup yields CDR1 SGHAT and CDR2 FQNNGV. The CDR3 spans 14 residues. Trimming left V 0 bases short and J 3 bases short, with 8 bases between. In DNA, the CDR3 is TGTGCCAGCAGCTTAGAGTTAGGGAAAGAGACCCAGTACTTC. Protein product: CASSLELGKETQYF. Full variable domain (outside the CDR3, taken from reference TRBV11-2 and TRBJ2-5): EAGVAQSPRYKIIEKRQSVAFWCNPISGHATLYWYQQILGQGPKLLIQFQNNGVVDDSQLPKDRFSAERLKGVDSTLKIQPAKLEDSAVYLCASSLELGKETQYFGPGTRLLVL.

This rearrangement joins TRBV29-1 to TRBJ2-1; no definite D call. Deletions cut 3 bases from V and 5 bases from J, with 2 bases between. Germline V gene lookup returns CDR1 SQVTM and CDR2 ANQGSEA. This CDR3 region has 10 residues. This chain's CDR3 is CSVEDNEQFF. The CDR3 bases are TGCAGCGTTGAGGACAATGAGCAGTTCTTC.

The chain links TRBV4-2 to TRBJ2-7; D is possibly TRBD1 or TRBD2 (6 bases each). The ends were cut back, 5 bases at V and 6 bases at J, with 14 bases in the middle. The CDR3 has 13 residues. CDR1 LGHNA and CDR2 YNFKEQ come from the germline V gene. The CDR3 loop reads CASSDVGGGEQYF. Written as DNA, the CDR3 is TGTGCCAGCAGCGACGTGGGGGGCGGCGAGCAGTACTTC.

The chain recombines TRBV13 with TRBJ1-6; D perhaps matches TRBD1 (5 bases). From germline, CDR1 is PRHDT and CDR2 FYEKMQ (reference sequence). The CDR3 consists of 15 residues. The V gene lost 5 bases and the J gene lost 8 bases, with 16 bases spanning the gap. The DNA of the CDR3 is TGTGCCAGCAGCCTAGCCGGGGGGATGGATTCACCCCTCCACTTT. Its protein product is CASSLAGGMDSPLHF.

The CDR3, as DNA: TGTGCCAGCAGCTTAGATGGACCAGAGCAGTACTTC. Translated: CASSLDGPEQYF. The J gene is TRBJ2-7, the V gene TRBV7-9; D gene uncertain. The V and J ends lost 1 base and 7 bases respectively, with 8 bases between them. The CDR3 contains 12 residues. From germline, CDR1 is SEHNR and CDR2 FQNEAQ (reference sequence). Together with reference TRBV7-9 and TRBJ2-7, the CDR3 gives the full variable domain: DTGVSQNPRHKITKRGQNVTFRCDPISEHNRLYWYRQTLGQGPEFLTYFQNEAQLEKSRLLSDRFSAERPKGSFSTLEIQRTEQGDSAMYLCASSLDGPEQYFGPGTRLTVT.

The chain has TRBV13 and TRBJ1-1, with a tentative D call TRBD1 (6 bases). V was pared by 5 bases and J by 0 bases, with 10 bases between. This CDR3 spans 14 amino acids. Germline V CDR1 and CDR2: PRHDT, FYEKMQ (reference sequence). The CDR3 protein is CASSERTVNTEAFF. CDR3 DNA: TGTGCCAGCAGCGAGCGGACAGTGAACACTGAAGCTTTCTTT.

V is TRBV2 and J is TRBJ2-3; 8 nucleotides agree with TRBD2. The CDR3 contains 13 residues. The ends lost 8 bases at V and 4 bases at J; junction bases unmatched: 5. CDR1 and CDR2 (germline): SNHLY, FYNNEI. The CDR3 loop is CASVSGDADTQYF. CDR3 bases: TGTGCCAGCGTTAGCGGGGACGCAGATACGCAGTATTTT. The whole variable domain, remainder taken from reference TRBV2 and TRBJ2-3, is EPEVTQTPSHQVTQMGQEVILRCVPISNHLYFYWYRQILGQKVEFLVSFYNNEISEKSEIFDDQFSVERPDGSNFTLKIRSTKLEDSAMYFCASVSGDADTQYFGPGTRLTVL.

This clone appeared once. J is TRBJ2-7 and V is TRBV18; D is unclear. V was trimmed by 3 bases and J by 1 base, leaving 7 bases between them. Germline CDR1 KGHSH, CDR2 LQKENI. The CDR3 loop spans 13 amino acids. The CDR3 protein is CASSPGQSYEQYF. CDR3 bases: TGTGCCAGCTCACCCGGCCAATCCTACGAGCAGTACTTC.

The rearrangement joins TRBV2 to TRBJ2-5; TRBD1 or TRBD2 may be the D gene (5 bases each). Germline values: CDR1 SNHLY, CDR2 FYNNEI. The CDR3 totals 14 residues. The V and J ends lost 1 base and 4 bases respectively, with 10 bases between them. The CDR3 loop reads CASSEGSGPETQYF. The CDR3 coding sequence is TGTGCCAGCAGTGAAGGGTCGGGGCCAGAGACCCAGTACTTC. The complete variable domain, with remaining parts taken from reference TRBV2 and TRBJ2-5, reads EPEVTQTPSHQVTQMGQEVILRCVPISNHLYFYWYRQILGQKVEFLVSFYNNEISEKSEIFDDQFSVERPDGSNFTLKIRSTKLEDSAMYFCASSEGSGPETQYFGPGTRLLVL.

This chain uses TRBV28 with TRBJ2-5; the D gene is possibly TRBD1 (6 bases). V lost 2 bases, J lost 2 bases, and 12 bases lay in between. Germline V CDR1 and CDR2: MDHEN, SYDVKM. The CDR3 consists of 15 residues. The CDR3 sequence is CASSLGGGQQETQYF. CDR3 coding DNA: TGTGCCAGCAGTTTAGGGGGCGGGCAACAAGAGACCCAGTACTTC. Full variable domain (missing parts from reference TRBV28 and TRBJ2-5): DVKVTQSSRYLVKRTGEKVFLECVQDMDHENMFWYRQDPGLGLRLIYFSYDVKMKEKGDIPEGYSVSREKKERFSLILESASTNQTSMYLCASSLGGGQQETQYFGPGTRLLVL.